This T cell receptor (beta chain) was identified during a study of CD8+CD57+ T cells in acquired aplastic anemia (dated by TCRdb to about 2018). The study in broad terms: On average, sorted CD4+ and CD8+ cells yielded around 3.4 ug of extracted DNA, with a range of about 0.19 to 30 ug.

This clonotype was seen a few times. Its antigen remains unidentified. The sample holds no much larger clone one base away, and base qualities are not on file. Profiling of TCR beta VDJ combinations and CDR3 sequences used genomic DNA as the template. TCR repertoire sequencing was run on an Illumina HiSeq 2000. For the original study's pipeline: Repertoires were assessed using TRBV/TRBJ rearrangement plots, CDR3 size and DJ length profiles, and Simpson's diversity index. Whichever DNA sequence was most abundant in the deep sequencing data was defined as the immunodominant clone. CDR3 amino acid sequences were screened for sharing across subjects and compared with published repertoires and the VDJdb database. The public reads were quality trimmed at Q25 with fastp and then assembled into clones with MiXCR by TCRdb, keeping productive beta chains. Rows matching on CDR3 protein sequence are summarized as one entry with the most common DNA and genes. What appears here as the V and J calls and clone size reflects TCRdb's work, not the paper's. The sample table records 200,000 or so distinct CDR3 sequences; about 64% of these occur just once. The ten largest clones take up 40% to 55% of the sample.

V sheds 6 bases and J sheds 4 bases, leaving 10 bases between their ends. Taken from the germline V gene, the CDR1 and CDR2 loops are SGHTA and FQGNSA. The cysteine opens and the phenylalanine closes a CDR3 of 12 amino acids. This entry keeps only the CDR3 DNA: 36 bases, framed from base 1. Paper-wide results and their limitations: Around 31 CD8+ CDR3 sequences were shared between patients and controls but appeared highly expressed in patients and within their immunodominant clones. CD8+ Simpson's diversity did not differ significantly between patients and healthy controls (P=0.060).

The study deep-sequenced TCR repertoires of sorted CD4+ and CD8+ blood T cells from severe aplastic anemia patients and healthy subjects. Ficoll-Paque density gradient centrifugation was used to isolate peripheral blood mononuclear cells. Before DNA extraction, CD4+ and CD8+ T cells were sorted with FACS or magnetic beads. The sequence is built from TRBV7-2 and TRBJ2-7; the D gene is unclear. The sequencing sample was made of sorted CD4+, CD8+, or CD8+CD57+ T cells (not recorded which) from PBMCs. The origin of this receptor is a human donor with severe aplastic anemia or a healthy control (not recorded which). The CDR3 reads as follows: CASSSGFYEQYF. Here is the DNA: TGTGCCAGCAGTTCCGGATTTTACGAGCAGTACTTC.